This TCR beta chain comes out of a study of early T cells in non-severe SARS-CoV-2 infection. Unique molecular identifiers were attached to individual cDNA molecules. TCRdb re-derived calls from the 5' RACE reads in MiXCR, one entry per CDR3 protein. The table includes approximately 69,000 distinct CDR3 sequences, approximately 10% detected once. The sample holds many counts of this clonotype. V shed 5 bases, J shed 2 bases, and the junction held 7 bases outside the gene matches. The CDR3 has 15 residues. In germline, CDR1 is MNHNS, CDR2 SASEGT. The V and J genes are TRBV6-1 and TRBJ2-7; TRBD2 matches 9 bases. Source material: whole blood. This receptor was identified in an adult who was a healthcare worker with PCR-confirmed SARS-CoV-2 infection or an uninfected control (not recorded which). The CDR3 reads CASSLGLAFTYEQYF. The CDR3, as DNA: TGTGCCAGCAGTCTGGGACTAGCATTCACCTACGAGCAGTACTTC.